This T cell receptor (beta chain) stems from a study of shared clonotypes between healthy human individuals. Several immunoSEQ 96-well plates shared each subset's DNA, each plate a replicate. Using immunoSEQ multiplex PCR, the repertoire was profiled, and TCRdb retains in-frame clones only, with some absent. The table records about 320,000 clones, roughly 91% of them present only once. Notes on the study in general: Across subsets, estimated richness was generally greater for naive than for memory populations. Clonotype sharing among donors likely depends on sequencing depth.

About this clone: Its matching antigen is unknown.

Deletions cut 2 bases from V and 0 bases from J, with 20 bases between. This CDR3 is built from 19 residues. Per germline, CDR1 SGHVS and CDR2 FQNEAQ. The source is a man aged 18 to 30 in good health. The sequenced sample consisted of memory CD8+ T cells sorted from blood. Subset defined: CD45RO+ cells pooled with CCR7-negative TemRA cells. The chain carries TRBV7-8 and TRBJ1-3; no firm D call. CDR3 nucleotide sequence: TGTGCCAGCAGCTTATCGGTATTTTTGGATCCCACCTCTGGAAACACCATATATTTT. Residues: CASSLSVFLDPTSGNTIYF. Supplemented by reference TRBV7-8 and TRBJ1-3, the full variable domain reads GAGVSQSPRYKVAKRGQDVALRCDPISGHVSLFWYQQALGQGPEFLTYFQNEAQLDKSGLPSDRFFAERPEGSVSTLKIQRTQQEDSAVYLCASSLSVFLDPTSGNTIYFGEGSWLTVV.